The 8 T cell receptor beta chains given below trace back to one sample, sequenced in a study of blood T cells in healthy people across ages. The second PCR ran 7 to 11 cycles with a sample-barcoded 5' primer and J-beta primers. Each CDR3 protein is one row after TCRdb ran MiXCR on the 5' RACE reads. The sample carries some 940,000 distinct CDR3 sequences, around 29% recorded once. This sample was shared with a second study, whose subject was T cells of mothers and their children.

The sample consisted of blood. All receptors derive from a woman aged 40 to 55 in good health.

This clonotype was seen once. The junction departs from germline at one end; a sequencing error may be responsible. This rearrangement joins TRBV7-9 to TRBJ1-1; TRBD1 matches 9 bases. The CDR3 extends over 17 amino acids. The germline V gene has CDR1 SEHNR and CDR2 FQNEAQ (reference sequence). CDR3 amino acids: CASSSLLTGGPNTEVFF. The CDR3 nucleotides are TGTGCCAGCAGCTCCCTCCTGACAGGGGGGCCGAACACTGAAGTTTTCTTT.

The CDR3 region has the DNA TGTGCCAGCAGCTCTACCCCTCCGAACACTGAAGCTTTCTTT. Translated: CASSSTPPNTEAFF. The chain is built from TRBV28 and TRBJ1-1; no firm D call. V shed 6 bases and J shed 1 base, with 12 bases lying between them. From germline, CDR1 is MDHEN and CDR2 SYDVKM. The CDR3 loop spans 14 amino acids.

V and J are TRBV20-1 and TRBJ2-2, with 7 nucleotides matching TRBD1. The J segment lost 0 bases and the V segment lost 3 bases, leaving 7 bases of the junction unmatched. Germline CDR1 is DFQATT and CDR2 is SNEGSKA (reference sequence). The CDR3 extends over 16 amino acids. The CDR3 DNA follows: TGCAGTGCTAGGGGATTACAGGGGTCGAACACCGGGGAGCTGTTTTTT. Amino acid sequence: CSARGLQGSNTGELFF.

This clonotype was picked up many times. The chain is built from TRBV7-2 and TRBJ2-5; the D is unclear. From germline, CDR1 is SGHTA and CDR2 FQGNSA. The CDR3 spans 11 residues. V was cut by 2 bases and J by 3 bases, with 1 base left in between. CDR3 region: CASSLKETQYF. Here the CDR3 DNA reads TGTGCCAGCAGCTTAAAAGAGACCCAGTACTTC. The entire variable domain, with the rest obtained from reference TRBV7-2 and TRBJ2-5, is as follows: GAGVSQSPSNKVTEKGKDVELRCDPISGHTALYWYRQSLGQGLEFLIYFQGNSAPDKSGLPSDRFSAERTGGSVSTLTIQRTQQEDSAVYLCASSLKETQYFGPGTRLLVL.

This chain uses TRBV29-1 with TRBJ1-1; no clear D. This CDR3 has 11 amino acids. With 7 bases removed from V and 5 bases from J, the gap between germline ends came to 11 bases. The germline CDR1 and CDR2 sequences are SQVTM and ANQGSEA. CDR3: CSGEVGTEAFF. The CDR3, as DNA: TGCAGCGGCGAGGTGGGGACTGAAGCTTTCTTT. The full variable domain, completed using reference TRBV29-1 and TRBJ1-1, is SAVISQKPSRDICQRGTSLTIQCQVDSQVTMMFWYRQQPGQSLTLIATANQGSEATYESGFVIDKFPISRPNLTFSTLTVSNMSPEDSSIYLCSGEVGTEAFFGQGTRLTVV.

This clonotype was picked up many times. The rearrangement joins TRBV12-3 or TRBV12-4 to TRBJ2-7; D is tentatively TRBD1 or TRBD2 (6 bases each). Trimming pared 5 bases from V and 3 bases from J, leaving 23 bases between. The length of the CDR3 is 17 residues. CDR3 in amino acids: CASSLNPRGPGFYEQYF. The CDR3 region has the DNA TGTGCCAGCAGTCTGAATCCCCGGGGGCCTGGATTCTACGAGCAGTACTTC.

This clonotype was picked up many times. This chain uses TRBV7-8 with TRBJ2-7; the D call may be TRBD1 or TRBD2 (5 bases each). V shed 1 base and J shed 5 bases, with 9 bases lying between them. CDR3 length equals 13 residues. CDR1 is SGHVS and CDR2 is FQNEAQ in the germline V gene. The CDR3 here is CASSLDPGHEQYF. Written as DNA, the CDR3 is TGTGCCAGCAGCTTAGACCCGGGGCACGAGCAGTACTTC.

This clonotype was seen a few times. This chain connects TRBV12-3 or TRBV12-4 to TRBJ2-7; possibly TRBD1 for D (7 bases). CDR3 length: 13 amino acids. V was cut by 4 bases and J by 5 bases, with 12 bases left in between. Here the CDR3 reads CASSWARGDEQYF. In DNA form, the CDR3 reads TGTGCCAGCAGTTGGGCCAGGGGGGACGAGCAGTACTTC.